One and the same sample provided the 5 T cell receptor beta chains below, sequenced in a study of T-cell memory formation after mild COVID-19. One entry per CDR3 protein, called by TCRdb with MiXCR from the 5' RACE reads. The table has approximately 290,000 distinct CDR3 sequences, roughly 8% seen once. The sequenced material came from PBMCs or a T cell subset sorted from them (not recorded which). The receptors come from a man in his late teens or twenties who had mild COVID-19 (a few samples of this study predate the infection). Cell type and time point are not known.

This clonotype was counted at least ten times. The chain joins TRBV7-2 to TRBJ2-7, with TRBD2 as a possible D gene (5 bases). Germline V lookup: CDR1 SGHTA, CDR2 FQGNSA. V lost 5 bases to trimming and J lost 6 bases, with 17 bases between them. CDR3 length equals 14 residues. The CDR3 here is CASSPGPPGSEQYF. CDR3 DNA: TGTGCCAGCAGCCCCGGGCCCCCGGGGAGCGAGCAGTACTTC.

The CDR3, as DNA: TGTGCCAGCAGCTTAAACCGGGGGACGGACTATGGGACCCAGTACTTC. Encoded protein: CASSLNRGTDYGTQYF. The chain has TRBV7-9 and TRBJ2-5, with a tentative D call TRBD2 (6 bases). V lost 2 bases, J lost 7 bases, and 20 bases lay in between. CDR3 length: 16 amino acids. CDR1 is SEHNR, CDR2 FQNEAQ, per germline (reference sequence).

This clonotype was counted many times. The chain links TRBV7-9 to TRBJ1-2, with 11 bases lining up with TRBD1. CDR3 size: 15 residues. The V and J ends lost 5 bases and 7 bases, in that order; junction bases with no gene match: 9. From germline, CDR1 is SEHNR and CDR2 FQNEAQ (reference sequence). The chain's CDR3 is CASSPSGQGASGYTF. The DNA of the CDR3 is TGTGCCAGCAGCCCAAGTGGACAGGGGGCGAGTGGCTACACCTTC.

The J gene is TRBJ2-2, the V gene TRBV7-2; the D is unclear. V was shortened by 5 bases and J by 4 bases, with 8 bases between the two germline ends. CDR3 size: 13 residues. Germline V gene sequence: CDR1 SGHTA, CDR2 FQGNSA. CDR3 bases: TGTGCCAGCAGCCCCCGTCTCACCGGGGAGCTGTTTTTT. Its translation is CASSPRLTGELFF.

This clonotype came up many times. The V call is TRBV25-1, the J call TRBJ2-3; tentative D call: TRBD1 (6 bases). This CDR3 contains 16 residues. Germline values: CDR1 MGHDK, CDR2 SYGVNS. V lost 4 bases, J lost 2 bases, and 16 bases lay in between. DNA for the CDR3: TGTGCCAGCAGTGTAGGTGGGGGCCGACCCACAGATACGCAGTATTTT. Translation gives CASSVGGGRPTDTQYF.